This T cell receptor beta chain was obtained from a study of blood T cell repertoires in COVID-19. Germline CDR1 reads SGDLS; CDR2 reads YYNGEE. The CDR3 loop spans 18 amino acids. The J segment lost 2 bases and the V segment lost 0 bases, leaving 6 bases of the junction unmatched. The method was immunoSEQ multiplex PCR; TCRdb's version includes in-frame clones alone and lacks a portion of them. Among approximately 250,000 clones listed, more than 75% were seen once. The clonotype was recovered from a man aged 40-50 years with active or convalescent COVID-19. Input material: peripheral blood. The chain links TRBV9 to TRBJ2-1; 12 nucleotides agree with TRBD1. The CDR3 loop is CASSVEGQGATAYNEQFF. CDR3 nucleotides: TGTGCCAGCAGCGTAGAGGGACAGGGGGCCACCGCCTACAATGAGCAGTTCTTC.